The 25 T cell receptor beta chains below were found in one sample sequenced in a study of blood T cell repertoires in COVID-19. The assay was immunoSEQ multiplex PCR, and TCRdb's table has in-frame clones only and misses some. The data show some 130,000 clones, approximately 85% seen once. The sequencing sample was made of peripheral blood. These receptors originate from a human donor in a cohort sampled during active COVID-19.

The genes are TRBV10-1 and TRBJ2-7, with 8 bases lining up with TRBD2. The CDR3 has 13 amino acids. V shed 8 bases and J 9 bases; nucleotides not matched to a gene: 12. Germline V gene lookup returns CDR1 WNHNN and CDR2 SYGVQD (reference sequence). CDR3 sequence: CASPGGGDIGQYF. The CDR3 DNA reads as TGCGCCAGCCCCGGGGGGGGCGACATCGGGCAGTACTTC.

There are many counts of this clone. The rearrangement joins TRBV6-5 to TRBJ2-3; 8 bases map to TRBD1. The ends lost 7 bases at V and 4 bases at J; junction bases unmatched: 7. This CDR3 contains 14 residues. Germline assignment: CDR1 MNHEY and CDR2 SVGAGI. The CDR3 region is CASTRQGLADTQYF. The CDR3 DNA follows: TGTGCCAGCACCAGACAGGGGCTGGCAGATACGCAGTATTTT.

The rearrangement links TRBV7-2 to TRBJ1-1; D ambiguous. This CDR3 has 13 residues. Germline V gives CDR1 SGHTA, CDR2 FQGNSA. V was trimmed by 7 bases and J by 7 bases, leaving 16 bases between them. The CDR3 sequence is CASTLLGSREAFF. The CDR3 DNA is TGTGCCAGCACCCTATTGGGCAGCCGTGAAGCTTTCTTT.

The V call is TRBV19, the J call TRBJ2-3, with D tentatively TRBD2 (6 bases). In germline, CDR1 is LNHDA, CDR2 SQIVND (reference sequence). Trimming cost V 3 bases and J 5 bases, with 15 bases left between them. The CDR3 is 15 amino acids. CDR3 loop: CASSILPFSGDTQYF. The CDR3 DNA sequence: TGTGCCAGTAGTATTCTCCCCTTTAGCGGAGATACGCAGTATTTT.

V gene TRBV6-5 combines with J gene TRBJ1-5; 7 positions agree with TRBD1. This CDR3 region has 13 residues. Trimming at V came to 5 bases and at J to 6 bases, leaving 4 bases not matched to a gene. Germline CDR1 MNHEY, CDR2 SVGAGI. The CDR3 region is CASSHRGGQPQHF. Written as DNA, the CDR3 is TGTGCCAGCAGTCACAGGGGAGGTCAGCCCCAGCATTTT.

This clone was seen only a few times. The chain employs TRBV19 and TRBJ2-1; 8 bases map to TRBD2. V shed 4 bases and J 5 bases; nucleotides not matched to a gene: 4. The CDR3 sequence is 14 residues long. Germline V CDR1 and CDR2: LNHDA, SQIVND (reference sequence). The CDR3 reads CASSKTSGNNEQFF. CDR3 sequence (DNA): TGTGCCAGTAGTAAAACTAGCGGTAACAATGAGCAGTTCTTC.

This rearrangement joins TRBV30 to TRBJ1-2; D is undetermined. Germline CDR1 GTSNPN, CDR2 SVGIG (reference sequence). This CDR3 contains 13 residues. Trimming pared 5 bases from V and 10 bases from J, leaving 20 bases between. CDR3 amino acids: CAWDSRGTISYTF. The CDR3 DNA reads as TGTGCCTGGGACTCCAGAGGAACTATATCCTACACCTTC. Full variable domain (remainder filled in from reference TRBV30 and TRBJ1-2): SQTIHQWPATLVQPVGSPLSLECTVEGTSNPNLYWYRQAAGRGLQLLFYSVGIGQISSEVPQNLSASRPQDRQFILSSKKLLLSDSGFYLCAWDSRGTISYTFGSGTRLTVV.

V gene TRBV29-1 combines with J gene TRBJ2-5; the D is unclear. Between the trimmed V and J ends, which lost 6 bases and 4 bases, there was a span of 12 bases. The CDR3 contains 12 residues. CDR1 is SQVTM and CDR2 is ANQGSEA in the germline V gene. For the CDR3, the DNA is TGCAGCGTCGTCGTTACTGGAGAGACCCAGTACTTC. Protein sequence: CSVVVTGETQYF.

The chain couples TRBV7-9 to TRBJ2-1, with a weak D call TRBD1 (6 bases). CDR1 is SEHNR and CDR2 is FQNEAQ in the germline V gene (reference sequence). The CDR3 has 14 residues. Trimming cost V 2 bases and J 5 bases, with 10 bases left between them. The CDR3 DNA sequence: TGTGCCAGCAGCTTACTAAGGACAGACAATGAGCAGTTCTTC. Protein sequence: CASSLLRTDNEQFF.

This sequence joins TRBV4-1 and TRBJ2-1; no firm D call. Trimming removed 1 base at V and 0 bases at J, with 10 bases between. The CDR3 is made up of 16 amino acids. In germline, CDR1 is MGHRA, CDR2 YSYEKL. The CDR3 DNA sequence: TGCGCCAGCAGCCAAGTTGACATGATCTCCTACAATGAGCAGTTCTTC. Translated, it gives CASSQVDMISYNEQFF.

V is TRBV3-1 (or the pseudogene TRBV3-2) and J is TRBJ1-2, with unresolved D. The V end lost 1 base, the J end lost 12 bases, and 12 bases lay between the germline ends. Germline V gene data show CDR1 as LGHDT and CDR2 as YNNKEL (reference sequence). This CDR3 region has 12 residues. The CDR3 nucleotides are TGTGCCAGCAGCCAAGGGGCTGGCAAGGACACCTTC. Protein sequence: CASSQGAGKDTF.

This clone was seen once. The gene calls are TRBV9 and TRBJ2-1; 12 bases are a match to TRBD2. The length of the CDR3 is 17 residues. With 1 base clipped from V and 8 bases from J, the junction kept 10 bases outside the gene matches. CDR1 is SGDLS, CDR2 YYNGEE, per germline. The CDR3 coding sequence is TGTGCCAGCAGCGTAAGGCTAGCGGGAGGGCCTCGCGATGAGCAGTTCTTC. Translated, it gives CASSVRLAGGPRDEQFF.

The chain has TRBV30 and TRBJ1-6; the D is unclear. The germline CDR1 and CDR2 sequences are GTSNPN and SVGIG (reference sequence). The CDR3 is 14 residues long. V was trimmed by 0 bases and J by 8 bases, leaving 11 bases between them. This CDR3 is CAWSVLVGDSPLHF. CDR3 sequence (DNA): TGTGCCTGGAGTGTACTAGTCGGGGATTCACCCCTCCACTTT.

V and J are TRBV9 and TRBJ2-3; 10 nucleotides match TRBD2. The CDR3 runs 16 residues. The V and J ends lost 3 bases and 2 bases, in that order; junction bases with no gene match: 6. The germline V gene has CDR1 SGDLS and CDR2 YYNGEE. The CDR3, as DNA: TGTGCCAGCAGCGGATCTAGCGGGGGATACACAGATACGCAGTATTTT. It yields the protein CASSGSSGGYTDTQYF.

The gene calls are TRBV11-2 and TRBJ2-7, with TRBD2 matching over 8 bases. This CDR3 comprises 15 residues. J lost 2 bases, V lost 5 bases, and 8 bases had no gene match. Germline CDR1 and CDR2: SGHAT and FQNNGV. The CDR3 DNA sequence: TGTGCCAGCAGCCCCCCGGGGGGGAAGGCCTACGAGCAGTACTTC. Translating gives CASSPPGGKAYEQYF. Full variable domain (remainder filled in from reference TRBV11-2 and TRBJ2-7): EAGVAQSPRYKIIEKRQSVAFWCNPISGHATLYWYQQILGQGPKLLIQFQNNGVVDDSQLPKDRFSAERLKGVDSTLKIQPAKLEDSAVYLCASSPPGGKAYEQYFGPGTRLTVT.

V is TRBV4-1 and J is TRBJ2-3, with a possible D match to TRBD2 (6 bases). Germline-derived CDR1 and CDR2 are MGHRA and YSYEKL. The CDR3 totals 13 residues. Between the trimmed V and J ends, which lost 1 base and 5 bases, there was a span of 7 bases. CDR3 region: CASSQAGEDTQYF. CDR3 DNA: TGCGCCAGCAGCCAAGCGGGAGAAGATACGCAGTATTTT.

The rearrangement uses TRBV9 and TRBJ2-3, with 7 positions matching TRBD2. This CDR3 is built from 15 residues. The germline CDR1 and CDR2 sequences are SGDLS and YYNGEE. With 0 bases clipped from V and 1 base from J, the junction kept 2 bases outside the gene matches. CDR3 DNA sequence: TGTGCCAGCAGCGTAGCTGCGGGAGGCACAGATACGCAGTATTTT. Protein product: CASSVAAGGTDTQYF.

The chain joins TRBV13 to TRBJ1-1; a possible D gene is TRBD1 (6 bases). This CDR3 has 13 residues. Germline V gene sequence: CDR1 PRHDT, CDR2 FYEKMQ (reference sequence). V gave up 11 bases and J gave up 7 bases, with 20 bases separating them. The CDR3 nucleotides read TGTGCCTGCACGAAGACAGGCGTATTTGAAGCTTTCTTT. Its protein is CACTKTGVFEAFF.

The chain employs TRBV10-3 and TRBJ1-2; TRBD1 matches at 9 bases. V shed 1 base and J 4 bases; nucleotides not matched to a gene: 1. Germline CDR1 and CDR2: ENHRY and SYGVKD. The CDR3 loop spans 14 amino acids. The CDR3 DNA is TGTGCCATCAGTGAGTTGACAGGGGGCTATGGCTACACCTTC. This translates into CAISELTGGYGYTF.

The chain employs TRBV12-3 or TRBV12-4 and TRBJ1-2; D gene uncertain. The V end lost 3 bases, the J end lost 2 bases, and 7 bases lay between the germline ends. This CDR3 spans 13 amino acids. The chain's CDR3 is CASSFNRNYGYTF. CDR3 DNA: TGTGCCAGCAGTTTCAACAGAAACTATGGCTACACCTTC.

This CDR3 reads CASRGTEMNTEAFF. CDR3 nucleotide sequence: TGTGCCAGCAGGGGGACAGAAATGAACACTGAAGCTTTCTTT. The chain recombines TRBV2 with TRBJ1-1; 7 bases line up with TRBD1. CDR3 length: 14 amino acids. V gave up 6 bases and J gave up 0 bases; unmatched junction bases: 4. Germline V gives CDR1 SNHLY, CDR2 FYNNEI. The full variable domain, its missing parts supplied by reference TRBV2 and TRBJ1-1, is EPEVTQTPSHQVTQMGQEVILRCVPISNHLYFYWYRQILGQKVEFLVSFYNNEISEKSEIFDDQFSVERPDGSNFTLKIRSTKLEDSAMYFCASRGTEMNTEAFFGQGTRLTVV.

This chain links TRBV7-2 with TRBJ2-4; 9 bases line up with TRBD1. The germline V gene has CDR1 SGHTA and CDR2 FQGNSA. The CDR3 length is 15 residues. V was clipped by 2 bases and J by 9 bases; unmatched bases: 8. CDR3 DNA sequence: TGTGCCAGCAGCTTACCCCGGGACAGGGTAAGCATTCAGTACTTC. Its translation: CASSLPRDRVSIQYF.

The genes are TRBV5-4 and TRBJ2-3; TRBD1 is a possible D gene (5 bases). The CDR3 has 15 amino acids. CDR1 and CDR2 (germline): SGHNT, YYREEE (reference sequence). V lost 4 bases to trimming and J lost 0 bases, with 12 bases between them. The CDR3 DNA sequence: TGTGCCAGCAGCCCCCCAGGGCGAAGCACAGATACGCAGTATTTT. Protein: CASSPPGRSTDTQYF.

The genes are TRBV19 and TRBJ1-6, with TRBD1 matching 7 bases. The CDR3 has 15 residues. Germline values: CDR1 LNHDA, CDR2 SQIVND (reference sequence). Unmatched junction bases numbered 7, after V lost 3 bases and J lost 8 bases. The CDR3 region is CASSIRTGFDSPLHF. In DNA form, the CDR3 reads TGTGCCAGTAGTATCAGGACAGGCTTTGATTCACCCCTCCACTTT. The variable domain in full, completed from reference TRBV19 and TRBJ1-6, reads DGGITQSPKYLFRKEGQNVTLSCEQNLNHDAMYWYRQDPGQGLRLIYYSQIVNDFQKGDIAEGYSVSREKKESFPLTVTSAQKNPTAFYLCASSIRTGFDSPLHFGNGTRLTVT.

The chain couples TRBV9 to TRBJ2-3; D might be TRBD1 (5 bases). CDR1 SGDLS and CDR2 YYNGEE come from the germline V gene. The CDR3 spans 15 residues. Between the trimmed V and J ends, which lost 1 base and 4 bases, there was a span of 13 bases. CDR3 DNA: TGTGCCAGCAGCGTACAGGGTATTCGCGCAGATACGCAGTATTTT. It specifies CASSVQGIRADTQYF.